The 19 T cell receptor beta chains given below trace back to one sample, sequenced in a study of T-cell reconstitution after alpha-beta-depleted transplantation in children. Unique molecular identifiers were incorporated when the TCRbeta library was constructed. MiXCR, run by TCRdb on the PCR reads, gives a single entry per CDR3 protein. The sample has around 600,000 distinct CDR3 sequences; about 11% are singletons. The sequences come from PBMCs from the stem cell graft donor, collected from the stem cell graft. The source of these receptors is a human donor who donated a stem cell graft to a child with acute myeloid leukemia.

This rearrangement joins TRBV7-2 to TRBJ2-2, with 10 bases identical to TRBD1. V shed 7 bases, J shed 5 bases, and the junction held 4 bases outside the gene matches. Germline V gives CDR1 SGHTA, CDR2 FQGNSA. This CDR3 comprises 14 residues. CDR3 sequence (DNA): TGTGCCAGCATCCCGGGACAGGGGACCGGGGAGCTGTTTTTT. Encoded protein: CASIPGQGTGELFF.

This clonotype was seen a few times. V gene TRBV15 combines with J gene TRBJ1-1, with 7 positions matching TRBD1. Losses at the gene ends were 6 bases for V and 8 bases for J; bases not matched to a gene: 9. From germline, CDR1 is LNHNV and CDR2 YYDKDF (reference sequence). The CDR3 covers 13 residues. This CDR3 reads CATRGTGTDEAFF. For the CDR3, the DNA is TGTGCCACCAGAGGAACCGGGACAGACGAAGCTTTCTTT.

This clonotype was recorded many times. For the CDR3, the DNA is TGTGCCAGCAGCCAAGTTTCCCCTAGCGGATATACCTCCTACAATGAGCAGTTCTTC. As protein: CASSQVSPSGYTSYNEQFF. This chain connects TRBV3-1 to TRBJ2-1, with 7 bases identical to TRBD2. CDR1 is LGHDT, CDR2 YNNKEL, per germline (reference sequence). The V segment lost 1 base and the J segment 0 bases; nucleotides outside the gene matches: 12. This CDR3 spans 19 amino acids.

V is TRBV3-1 and J is TRBJ2-5, with 8 positions matching TRBD1. The V segment lost 7 bases and the J segment 0 bases; nucleotides outside the gene matches: 7. The CDR3 has 15 amino acids. Germline V gene data show CDR1 as LGHDT and CDR2 as YNNKEL (reference sequence). CDR3 amino acids: CASNLQGAYQETQYF. Written as DNA, the CDR3 is TGTGCCAGCAACCTCCAGGGGGCGTACCAAGAGACCCAGTACTTC.

This clonotype was seen a few times. The V call is TRBV29-1, the J call TRBJ2-5; no definite D call. This CDR3 is built from 12 residues. Germline values: CDR1 SQVTM, CDR2 ANQGSEA. Between the trimmed V and J ends, which lost 0 bases and 5 bases, there was a span of 7 bases. CDR3 DNA: TGCAGCGTTGAAGACGGGTATGAGACCCAGTACTTC. It yields the protein CSVEDGYETQYF.

V usage is TRBV7-2 and J usage is TRBJ1-4, with 7 bases lining up with TRBD1. This CDR3 contains 13 residues. J was trimmed by 8 bases and V by 4 bases; bases with no gene match: 4. Germline CDR1 reads SGHTA; CDR2 reads FQGNSA. CDR3 sequence: CASSYRGGEKLFF. As DNA, the CDR3 is TGTGCCAGCAGCTACAGGGGCGGGGAAAAACTGTTTTTT.

This clonotype was picked up many times. The rearrangement links TRBV20-1 to TRBJ2-3, with TRBD2 identical over 14 bases. V gave up 3 bases and J gave up 4 bases; unmatched junction bases: 3. Germline V gene lookup returns CDR1 DFQATT and CDR2 SNEGSKA (reference sequence). The CDR3 runs to 15 residues. CDR3 nucleotides: TGCAGTGCTAGCGAGGGACTAGCGGGAGCAGATACGCAGTATTTT. Residues: CSASEGLAGADTQYF.

The chain links TRBV29-1 to TRBJ1-1, with D possibly matching TRBD1 (5 bases). Germline CDR1 SQVTM, CDR2 ANQGSEA. This CDR3 region has 14 residues. The germline V and J ends were trimmed by 7 bases and 1 base, with 16 bases remaining between them. CDR3 coding DNA: TGCAGCGGCCGGGACTCGTGGGGGAACACTGAAGCTTTCTTT. As protein: CSGRDSWGNTEAFF.

This clonotype was counted ten times or more. This rearrangement joins TRBV28 to TRBJ2-7, with a possible D match to TRBD1 (6 bases). The CDR3 has 13 amino acids. The V gene lost 10 bases and the J gene lost 2 bases, with 15 bases spanning the gap. Germline V CDR1 and CDR2: MDHEN, SYDVKM. CDR3 residues: CAIETQGTYEQYF. The CDR3 bases are TGTGCCATCGAAACACAGGGCACCTACGAGCAGTACTTC. Full variable domain (remainder filled in from reference TRBV28 and TRBJ2-7): DVKVTQSSRYLVKRTGEKVFLECVQDMDHENMFWYRQDPGLGLRLIYFSYDVKMKEKGDIPEGYSVSREKKERFSLILESASTNQTSMYLCAIETQGTYEQYFGPGTRLTVT.

This clonotype has only a few counts. The chain recombines TRBV20-1 with TRBJ2-3; 8 nucleotides match TRBD2. The germline gives CDR1 DFQATT, CDR2 SNEGSKA (reference sequence). With V trimmed by 0 bases and J by 6 bases, 11 bases remained unmatched. The CDR3 spans 16 residues. In nucleotides, the CDR3 is TGCAGTGCTAGAGATGGGACGGGAGGGTTCGGGGATACGCAGTATTTT. It translates to CSARDGTGGFGDTQYF.

The rearrangement joins TRBV29-1 to TRBJ1-5, with no clear D. The CDR3 is 14 residues long. With 0 bases removed from V and 7 bases from J, the gap between germline ends came to 13 bases. CDR1 is SQVTM and CDR2 is ANQGSEA in the germline V gene. DNA of the CDR3: TGCAGCGTTGAAGATTCATCGGCGGGGCAGCCCCAGCATTTT. This gives the protein CSVEDSSAGQPQHF. The full variable domain, rest sourced from reference TRBV29-1 and TRBJ1-5, is SAVISQKPSRDICQRGTSLTIQCQVDSQVTMMFWYRQQPGQSLTLIATANQGSEATYESGFVIDKFPISRPNLTFSTLTVSNMSPEDSSIYLCSVEDSSAGQPQHFGDGTRLSIL.

The CDR3 is CASSSIAGDYEQYF. For the CDR3, the DNA is TGCGCCAGCAGCTCCATAGCGGGAGACTACGAGCAGTACTTC. The chain uses TRBV5-1 and TRBJ2-7; 9 bases are a match to TRBD2. Germline loops: CDR1 SGHRS, CDR2 YFSETQ. The CDR3 has 14 residues. J lost 3 bases, V lost 3 bases, and 4 bases had no gene match.

This rearrangement joins TRBV29-1 to TRBJ1-2, with 7 bases identical to TRBD1. The CDR3 spans 13 residues. The ends lost 1 base at V and 8 bases at J; junction bases unmatched: 7. The germline V gene encodes CDR1 SQVTM and CDR2 ANQGSEA. This CDR3 is CSVEGEGATGYTF. CDR3 nucleotide sequence: TGCAGCGTTGAAGGGGAGGGGGCAACGGGCTACACCTTC. The full variable domain, completed using reference TRBV29-1 and TRBJ1-2, is SAVISQKPSRDICQRGTSLTIQCQVDSQVTMMFWYRQQPGQSLTLIATANQGSEATYESGFVIDKFPISRPNLTFSTLTVSNMSPEDSSIYLCSVEGEGATGYTFGSGTRLTVV.

The gene calls are TRBV7-8 and TRBJ2-5; weak D call: TRBD1 (5 bases). From germline, CDR1 is SGHVS and CDR2 FQNEAQ. CDR3 size: 15 residues. With 1 base removed from V and 5 bases from J, the gap between germline ends came to 14 bases. The CDR3 loop is CASSLDSWTKETQYF. The CDR3 nucleotides read TGTGCCAGCAGCTTAGATTCCTGGACAAAGGAGACCCAGTACTTC.

The V call is TRBV4-2, the J call TRBJ2-1; either TRBD1 or TRBD2 may fit D (5 bases each). With 4 bases removed from V and 10 bases from J, the gap between germline ends came to 11 bases. The germline V gene encodes CDR1 LGHNA and CDR2 YNFKEQ. The CDR3 length is 12 residues. The CDR3 coding sequence is TGTGCCAGCAGCCGGGGGTTCGTCGAGCAGTTCTTC. Amino acid sequence: CASSRGFVEQFF.

This clonotype was counted a few times. J is TRBJ2-2 and V is TRBV5-1; either TRBD1 or TRBD2 may supply D (5 bases each). V was trimmed by 0 bases and J by 6 bases, leaving 15 bases between them. Germline lookup yields CDR1 SGHRS and CDR2 YFSETQ. The CDR3 loop spans 16 amino acids. The CDR3 nucleotides read TGCGCCAGCAGCTTGGAGGCAGGGAGTAACGCCGGGGAGCTGTTTTTT. Amino acid sequence: CASSLEAGSNAGELFF.

Concerning this clonotype itself: The junction and the germline gene differ at one end; a read error may be behind it. This chain uses TRBV3-1 with TRBJ2-3, with TRBD2 identical over 7 bases. Per germline, CDR1 LGHDT and CDR2 YNNKEL (reference sequence). CDR3 length: 15 amino acids. CDR3 nucleotides: TGTACCAGCAGTTTAGGACTAGAAGGCACAGATACGCAGTATTTT. Translation gives CTSSLGLEGTDTQYF.

The chain links TRBV7-3 to TRBJ2-1; D perhaps matches TRBD1 (6 bases). The CDR3 is 15 amino acids. CDR1 is SGHTA and CDR2 is FQGTGA in the germline V gene. V lost 3 bases and J lost 5, with 14 bases in between. This chain's CDR3 is CASSLGAGLHNEQFF. Here the CDR3 DNA reads TGTGCCAGCAGCTTGGGGGCAGGTCTCCACAATGAGCAGTTCTTC.

This clonotype was detected many times. CDR3 region: CASSSTGQVEHGYTF. Here the CDR3 DNA reads TGTGCCAGCAGTTCAACGGGACAAGTCGAGCATGGCTACACCTTC. This rearrangement joins TRBV28 to TRBJ1-2; TRBD1 is a possible D gene (6 bases). Trimming removed 4 bases from V and 6 bases from J, with 18 bases in between. CDR3 length: 15 amino acids. Germline V gene sequence: CDR1 MDHEN, CDR2 SYDVKM.